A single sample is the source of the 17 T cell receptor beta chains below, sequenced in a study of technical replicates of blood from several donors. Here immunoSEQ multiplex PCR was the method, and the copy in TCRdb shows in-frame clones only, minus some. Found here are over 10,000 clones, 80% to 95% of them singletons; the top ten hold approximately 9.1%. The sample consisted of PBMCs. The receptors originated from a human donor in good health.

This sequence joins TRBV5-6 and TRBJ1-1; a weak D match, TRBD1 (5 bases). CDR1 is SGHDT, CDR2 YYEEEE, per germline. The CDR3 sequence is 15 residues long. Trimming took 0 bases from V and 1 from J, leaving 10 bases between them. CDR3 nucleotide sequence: TGTGCCAGCAGCTTGGGAGACAGACCGAACACTGAAGCTTTCTTT. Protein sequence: CASSLGDRPNTEAFF. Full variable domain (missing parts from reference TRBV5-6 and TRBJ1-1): DAGVTQSPTHLIKTRGQQVTLRCSPKSGHDTVSWYQQALGQGPQFIFQYYEEEERQRGNFPDRFSGHQFPNYSSELNVNALLLGDSALYLCASSLGDRPNTEAFFGQGTRLTVV.

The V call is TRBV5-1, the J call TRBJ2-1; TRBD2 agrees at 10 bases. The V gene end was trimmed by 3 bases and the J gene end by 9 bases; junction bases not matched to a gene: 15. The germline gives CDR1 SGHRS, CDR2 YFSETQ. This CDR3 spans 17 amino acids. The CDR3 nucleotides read TGCGCCAGCAGCTCGGTGGCTAGCGGGAGAGGATGGGGTGAGCAGTTCTTC. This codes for CASSSVASGRGWGEQFF.

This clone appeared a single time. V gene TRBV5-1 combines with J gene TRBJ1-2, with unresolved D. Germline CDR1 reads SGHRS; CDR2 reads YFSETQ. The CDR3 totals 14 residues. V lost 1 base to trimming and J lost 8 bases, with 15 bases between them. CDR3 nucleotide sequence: TGCGCCAGCAGCTTGATGGGTGCGGAGAGAGGCTACACCTTC. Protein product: CASSLMGAERGYTF.

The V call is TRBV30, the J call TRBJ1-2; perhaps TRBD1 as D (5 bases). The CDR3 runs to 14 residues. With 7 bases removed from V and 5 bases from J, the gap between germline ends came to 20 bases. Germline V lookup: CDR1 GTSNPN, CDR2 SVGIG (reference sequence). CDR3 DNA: TGTGCCTCCCACAGTTCGGGGGGGGTTTATGGCTACACCTTC. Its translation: CASHSSGGVYGYTF.

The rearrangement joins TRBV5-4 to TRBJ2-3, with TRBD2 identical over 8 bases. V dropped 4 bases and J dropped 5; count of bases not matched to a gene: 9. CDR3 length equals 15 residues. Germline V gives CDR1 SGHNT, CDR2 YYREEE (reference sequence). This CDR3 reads CASSPGGGLLDTQYF. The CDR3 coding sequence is TGTGCCAGCAGCCCTGGCGGGGGGCTTCTAGATACGCAGTATTTT.

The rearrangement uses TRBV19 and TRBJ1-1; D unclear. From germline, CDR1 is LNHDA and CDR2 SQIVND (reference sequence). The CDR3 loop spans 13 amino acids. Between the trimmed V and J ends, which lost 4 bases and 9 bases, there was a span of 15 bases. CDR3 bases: TGTGCCAGTAGTAACCCCCAGGCTCCGAAAGCTTTCTTT. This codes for CASSNPQAPKAFF.

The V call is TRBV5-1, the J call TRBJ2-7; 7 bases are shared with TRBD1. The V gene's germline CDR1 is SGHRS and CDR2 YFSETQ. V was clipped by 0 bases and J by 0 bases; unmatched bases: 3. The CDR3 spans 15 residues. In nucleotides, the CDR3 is TGCGCCAGCAGCTTGGGACAGGGAAGCTCCTACGAGCAGTACTTC. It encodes CASSLGQGSSYEQYF.

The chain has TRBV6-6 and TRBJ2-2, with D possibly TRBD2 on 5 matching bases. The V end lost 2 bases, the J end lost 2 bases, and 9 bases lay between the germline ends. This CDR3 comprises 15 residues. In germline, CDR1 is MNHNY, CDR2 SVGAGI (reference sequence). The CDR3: CASSYVALNTGELFF. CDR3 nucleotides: TGTGCCAGCAGTTACGTAGCGCTTAACACCGGGGAGCTGTTTTTT.

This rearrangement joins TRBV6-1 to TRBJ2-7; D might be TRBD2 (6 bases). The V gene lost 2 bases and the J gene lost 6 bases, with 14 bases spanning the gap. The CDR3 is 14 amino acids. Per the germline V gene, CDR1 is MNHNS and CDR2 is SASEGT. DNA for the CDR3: TGTGCCAGCAGTGAACCCGGGAGAGGTCGCGAGCAGTACTTC. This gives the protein CASSEPGRGREQYF.

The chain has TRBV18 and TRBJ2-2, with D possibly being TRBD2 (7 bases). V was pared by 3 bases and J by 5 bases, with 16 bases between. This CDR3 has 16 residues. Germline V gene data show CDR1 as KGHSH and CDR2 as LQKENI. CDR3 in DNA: TGTGCCAGCTCACCGGGGGCGGGAGAGGAAACCGGGGAGCTGTTTTTT. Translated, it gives CASSPGAGEETGELFF.

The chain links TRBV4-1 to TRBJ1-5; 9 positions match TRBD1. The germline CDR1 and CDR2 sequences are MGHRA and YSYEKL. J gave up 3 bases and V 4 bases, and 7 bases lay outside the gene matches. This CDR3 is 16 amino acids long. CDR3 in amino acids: CASSLIGTGINQPQHF. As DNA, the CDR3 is TGCGCCAGCAGCCTAATAGGGACAGGGATCAATCAGCCCCAGCATTTT.

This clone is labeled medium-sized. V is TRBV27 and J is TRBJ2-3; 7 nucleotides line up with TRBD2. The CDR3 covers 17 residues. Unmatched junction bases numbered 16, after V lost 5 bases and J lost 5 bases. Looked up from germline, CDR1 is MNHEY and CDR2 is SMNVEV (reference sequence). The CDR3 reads CASSPSGAGWIIDTQYF. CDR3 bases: TGTGCCAGCAGTCCCTCAGGAGCGGGATGGATCATAGATACGCAGTATTTT.

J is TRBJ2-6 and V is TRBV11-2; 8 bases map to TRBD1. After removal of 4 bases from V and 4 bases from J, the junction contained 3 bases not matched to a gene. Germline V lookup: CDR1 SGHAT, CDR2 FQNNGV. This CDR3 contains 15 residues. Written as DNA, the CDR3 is TGTGCCAGCAGCTCCAGGGGGCCCGGGGCCAACGTCCTGACTTTC. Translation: CASSSRGPGANVLTF.

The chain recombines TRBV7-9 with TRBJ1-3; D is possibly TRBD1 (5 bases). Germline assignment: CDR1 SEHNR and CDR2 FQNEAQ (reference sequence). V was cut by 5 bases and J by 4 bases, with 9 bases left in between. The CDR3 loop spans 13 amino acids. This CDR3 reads CASSAKGGNTIYF. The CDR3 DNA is TGTGCCAGCAGCGCCAAGGGGGGAAACACCATATATTTT.

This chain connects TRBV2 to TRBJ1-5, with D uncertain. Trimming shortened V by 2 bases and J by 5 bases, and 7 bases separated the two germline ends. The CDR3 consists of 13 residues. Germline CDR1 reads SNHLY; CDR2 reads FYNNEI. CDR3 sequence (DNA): TGTGCCAGCAGTGAACAGGTACATCAGCCCCAGCATTTT. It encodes CASSEQVHQPQHF.

The DNA of the CDR3 is TGCGCCAGCAGCTTGGCCCAACAGAACACTGAAGCTTTCTTT. Protein sequence: CASSLAQQNTEAFF. The V call is TRBV5-1, the J call TRBJ1-1; no reliable D call. Germline loops: CDR1 SGHRS, CDR2 YFSETQ. Trimming cost V 0 bases and J 1 base, with 7 bases left between them. The CDR3 sequence is 14 residues long.

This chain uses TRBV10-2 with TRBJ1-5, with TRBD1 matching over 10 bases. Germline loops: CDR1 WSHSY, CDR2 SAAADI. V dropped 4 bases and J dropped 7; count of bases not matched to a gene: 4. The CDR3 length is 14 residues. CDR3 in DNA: TGCGCCAGCAGTGGGACAGGGGGTAAACAGCCCCAGCATTTT. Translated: CASSGTGGKQPQHF.